Ten or more counts support the clone carrying this TCR beta chain. Its specificity is not known. This record belongs to a study of beta chain features in type 1 diabetes. Study results and caveats: There were fewer insertions and more deletions at the VDJ junctions of type 1 diabetes patients. Patients' naive, central memory and regulatory TCRB repertoires appeared more alike than those of healthy donors. Type 1 diabetes patients showed a moderate but significant shortening of TCRB CDR3s in all four CD4+ subsets.

The CDR3 has 17 residues. After removal of 5 bases from V and 6 bases from J, the junction contained 17 bases not matched to a gene. Per germline, CDR1 MNHEY and CDR2 SMNVEV (reference sequence). The sequenced template was cDNA made from the entire isolated RNA. The table came from immunoSEQ multiplex PCR; TCRdb's copy has only in-frame clones and leaves some out. The sample lists nearly 350,000 clones, around 8.5% occurring once. This clonotype was sampled from a man aged 25-45 years with type 1 diabetes. Sequenced material: central memory CD4+ T cells from blood. This chain connects TRBV27 to TRBJ2-7, with TRBD1 matching over 9 bases. The CDR3 loop is CASSPDGQGRDLSEQYF. CDR3 bases: TGTGCCAGCAGTCCCGACGGACAGGGGAGGGACCTCTCCGAGCAGTACTTC.